The 31 T cell receptor beta chains presented below share a single source sample, sequenced in a study of T cell responses to AZD1222 COVID-19 vaccine. Assay: immunoSEQ multiplex PCR; the TCRdb copy retains only in-frame clones and omits some. Among tens of thousands of clones listed, 88% were seen once. Sequencing was performed on peripheral blood, taken 28 days after the second AZD1222 dose. The receptor source for this set is an adult who received the AZD1222 COVID-19 vaccine.

The chain combines TRBV3-1 (or the pseudogene TRBV3-2) with TRBJ1-1, with 7 nucleotides matching TRBD1. This CDR3 is built from 14 residues. V was pared by 1 base and J by 10 bases, with 9 bases of the junction left unmatched. The V gene's germline CDR1 is LGHDT and CDR2 YNNKEL (reference sequence). CDR3 sequence: CASSQAGVQGRAFF. The CDR3 region has the DNA TGTGCCAGCAGCCAAGCTGGGGTACAGGGGAGAGCTTTCTTT.

V and J are TRBV12-1 and TRBJ2-7. TRBV12-1 is recorded as a pseudogene. There are 18 residues in the CDR3. The CDR3 DNA follows: TGTGCCAGCAGTTCCGGCCGGGCCGTGGGGGACGCCTCCTACGAGCAGTACTTC. It specifies CASSSGRAVGDASYEQYF.

This clone was picked up one time. The chain couples TRBV7-2 to TRBJ2-3, with a possible D match to TRBD2 (6 bases). Per the germline V gene, CDR1 is SGHTA and CDR2 is FQGNSA. V was pared by 0 bases and J by 6 bases, with 19 bases between. The CDR3 is 17 amino acids. CDR3 amino acids: CASSLALAGSGADTQYF. CDR3 sequence (DNA): TGTGCCAGCAGCTTAGCGCTGGCCGGGAGCGGAGCGGATACGCAGTATTTT.

This clone was seen once. V and J are TRBV6-2 or TRBV6-3 and TRBJ1-1; no clear D. Germline loops: CDR1 MNHEY, CDR2 SVGEGT. The CDR3 is made up of 11 amino acids. V was clipped by 2 bases and J by 4 bases, with 2 bases between them. The CDR3 here is CASSYPTEAFF. The CDR3, as DNA: TGTGCCAGCAGTTACCCCACTGAAGCTTTCTTT.

V usage is TRBV10-3 and J usage is TRBJ2-1; no reliable D call. The germline V and J ends were trimmed by 4 bases and 8 bases, with 9 bases remaining between them. CDR1 ENHRY and CDR2 SYGVKD come from the germline V gene. The CDR3 runs 12 residues. The CDR3 protein is CAISVAGHEQFF. CDR3 coding DNA: TGTGCCATCAGTGTGGCTGGGCATGAGCAGTTCTTC.

The CDR3 spells CASSRPGLAAYNEQFF. Written as DNA, the CDR3 is TGTGCCAGTAGTAGACCGGGACTAGCGGCATACAATGAGCAGTTCTTC. The chain carries TRBV19 and TRBJ2-1; 11 bases agree with TRBD2. Germline V CDR1 and CDR2: LNHDA, SQIVND (reference sequence). V gave up 4 bases and J gave up 4 bases; unmatched junction bases: 6. This CDR3 region has 16 residues. The whole variable domain, remainder taken from reference TRBV19 and TRBJ2-1, is DGGITQSPKYLFRKEGQNVTLSCEQNLNHDAMYWYRQDPGQGLRLIYYSQIVNDFQKGDIAEGYSVSREKKESFPLTVTSAQKNPTAFYLCASSRPGLAAYNEQFFGPGTRLTVL.

The genes are TRBV6-5 and TRBJ2-4, with TRBD1 identical over 7 bases. The CDR3 totals 14 residues. The germline CDR1 and CDR2 sequences are MNHEY and SVGAGI. V gave up 6 bases and J gave up 0 bases; unmatched junction bases: 2. CDR3 sequence: CASSDRVAKNIQYF. The CDR3 DNA is TGTGCCAGCAGCGACAGGGTAGCCAAAAACATTCAGTACTTC.

The V and J genes are TRBV29-1 and TRBJ2-6; D perhaps matches TRBD1 (6 bases). V lost 4 bases, J lost 0 bases, and 19 bases lay in between. CDR1 is SQVTM and CDR2 is ANQGSEA in the germline V gene. CDR3 size: 18 residues. CDR3 sequence: CSVVWTESSVSGANVLTF. CDR3 in DNA: TGCAGCGTTGTCTGGACAGAATCCAGTGTCTCTGGGGCCAACGTCCTGACTTTC.

Concerning this clone: The same CDR3 arises from other DNA sequences in this sample as well. This chain uses TRBV6-5 with TRBJ1-1; a weak D match, TRBD1 (6 bases). The germline V gene has CDR1 MNHEY and CDR2 SVGAGI. The CDR3 is 14 residues long. V was shortened by 2 bases and J by 4 bases, with 11 bases between the two germline ends. The CDR3: CASSYGGRGTEAFF. In DNA form, the CDR3 reads TGTGCCAGCAGTTACGGGGGGCGCGGCACTGAAGCTTTCTTT.

The table lists this clone with a count of one. The chain couples TRBV5-1 to TRBJ1-1; 8 nucleotides match TRBD1. This CDR3 has 14 residues. Germline V CDR1 and CDR2: SGHRS, YFSETQ. The junction had 6 bases not matched to a gene; V was cut back by 3 bases and J by 5 bases. The DNA of the CDR3 is TGCGCCAGCAGCTCCCAGGGGGCTGGAACTGAAGCTTTCTTT. This sequence encodes CASSSQGAGTEAFF.

The chain uses TRBV25-1 and TRBJ2-5, with D possibly TRBD2 on 5 matching bases. Germline loops: CDR1 MGHDK, CDR2 SYGVNS. The CDR3 extends over 15 amino acids. V lost 0 bases, J lost 5 bases, and 13 bases lay in between. The DNA of the CDR3 is TGTGCCAGCAGTGAATATAAGCGGAGAGGGGAGACCCAGTACTTC. Its translation: CASSEYKRRGETQYF.

This clone was found once. This chain links TRBV9 with TRBJ1-3, with a tentative D call TRBD1 (6 bases). Germline CDR1 SGDLS, CDR2 YYNGEE. CDR3 length: 14 amino acids. V was cut by 4 bases and J by 1 base, with 9 bases left in between. The CDR3 reads CASSQGGSGNTIYF. In nucleotides, the CDR3 is TGTGCCAGCAGCCAAGGGGGTTCTGGAAACACCATATATTTT.

This chain joins TRBV6-5 and TRBJ2-5; D not certain. The V end lost 5 bases, the J end lost 5 bases, and 15 bases lay between the germline ends. CDR1 and CDR2 from the germline V gene are MNHEY and SVGAGI. This CDR3 has 14 residues. The CDR3 sequence is CASSPTQYRETQYF. The CDR3 DNA sequence: TGTGCCAGCAGTCCCACCCAATACCGGGAGACCCAGTACTTC.

The CDR3 DNA reads as TGTGCCAGCAGCTTGGAGGCGGCGGACACTGAAGCTTTCTTT. It encodes CASSLEAADTEAFF. The chain combines TRBV5-6 with TRBJ1-1; unclear D gene. V dropped 0 bases and J dropped 3 bases, with 9 bases sitting between them. This CDR3 is 14 amino acids long. Germline CDR1 is SGHDT and CDR2 is YYEEEE.

The V gene is TRBV3-1 (or the pseudogene TRBV3-2), the J gene TRBJ1-1, with D unresolved. Germline CDR1 and CDR2: LGHDT and YNNKEL (reference sequence). Between the trimmed V and J ends, which lost 1 base and 5 bases, there was a span of 8 bases. CDR3 size: 13 residues. The CDR3 region is CASSQVAGTEAFF. CDR3 sequence (DNA): TGTGCCAGCAGCCAAGTTGCGGGAACTGAAGCTTTCTTT.

This chain uses TRBV29-1 with TRBJ2-7; D ambiguous. Germline V gene sequence: CDR1 SQVTM, CDR2 ANQGSEA. The CDR3 contains 11 residues. The V end was cut by 1 base, the J end by 4 bases, with 5 bases between. CDR3 bases: TGCAGCGTTGAAGGTGCTTACGAGCAGTACTTC. Encoded protein: CSVEGAYEQYF.

The rearrangement uses TRBV7-8 and TRBJ2-4; tentative D call: TRBD2 (6 bases). Germline V gene data show CDR1 as SGHVS and CDR2 as FQNEAQ. The CDR3 length is 16 residues. V was pared by 7 bases and J by 1 base, with 17 bases between. CDR3 region: CASTLLVRGAKNIQYF. In DNA, the CDR3 is TGTGCCAGCACCCTACTCGTTCGGGGGGCCAAAAACATTCAGTACTTC. Full variable domain (rest looked up from reference TRBV7-8 and TRBJ2-4): GAGVSQSPRYKVAKRGQDVALRCDPISGHVSLFWYQQALGQGPEFLTYFQNEAQLDKSGLPSDRFFAERPEGSVSTLKIQRTQQEDSAVYLCASTLLVRGAKNIQYFGAGTRLSVL.

This clone appeared once. The chain joins TRBV6-2 or TRBV6-3 to TRBJ1-1; tentative D call: TRBD1 (6 bases). The CDR3 runs 12 residues. Between the trimmed V and J ends, which lost 4 bases and 6 bases, there was a span of 9 bases. The V gene's germline CDR1 is MNHEY and CDR2 SVGEGT. The CDR3 region has the DNA TGTGCCAGCAGTTTACAGGGCCCTGAAGCTTTCTTT. It encodes CASSLQGPEAFF.

The chain uses TRBV6-5 and TRBJ1-4; D is perhaps TRBD1 (5 bases). CDR3 length equals 12 residues. V was cut by 7 bases and J by 7 bases, with 10 bases left in between. The germline CDR1 and CDR2 sequences are MNHEY and SVGAGI. The CDR3 nucleotides read TGTGCCAGCAAAGCAGGGTCTGAAAAACTGTTTTTT. Protein sequence: CASKAGSEKLFF.

This chain joins TRBV5-4 and TRBJ2-5; D is perhaps TRBD2 (5 bases). The CDR3 has 17 residues. Trimming cost V 0 bases and J 2 bases, with 17 bases left between them. Germline V lookup: CDR1 SGHNT, CDR2 YYREEE (reference sequence). CDR3 bases: TGTGCCAGCAGCTTGGCCGCACAAACTAGAAGACAAGAGACCCAGTACTTC. Translated: CASSLAAQTRRQETQYF.

The chain combines TRBV5-1 with TRBJ2-2; TRBD1 matches at 12 bases. The CDR3 has 17 residues. V lost 7 bases and J lost 6; bases outside the gene matches: 13. CDR1 is SGHRS and CDR2 is YFSETQ in the germline V gene. In nucleotides, the CDR3 is TGCGCCAGCCCCGGGACAGGGGGCCAAAAAATGTCCGGGGAGCTGTTTTTT. It is translated as CASPGTGGQKMSGELFF.

The V call is TRBV7-9, the J call TRBJ2-3; possibly TRBD2 for D (7 bases). V lost 4 bases to trimming and J lost 2 bases, with 16 bases between them. This CDR3 has 16 residues. Germline V lookup: CDR1 SEHNR, CDR2 FQNEAQ (reference sequence). The CDR3 here is CASSSRGGSLTDTQYF. The CDR3 DNA reads as TGTGCCAGCAGCTCAAGGGGGGGGTCGCTCACAGATACGCAGTATTTT. The whole variable domain, remainder taken from reference TRBV7-9 and TRBJ2-3, is DTGVSQNPRHKITKRGQNVTFRCDPISEHNRLYWYRQTLGQGPEFLTYFQNEAQLEKSRLLSDRFSAERPKGSFSTLEIQRTEQGDSAMYLCASSSRGGSLTDTQYFGPGTRLTVL.

The chain uses TRBV11-3 and TRBJ2-5, with D perhaps given as TRBD1 or TRBD2 (5 bases each). The CDR3 totals 15 residues. V was pared by 5 bases and J by 3 bases, with 16 bases between. Looked up from germline, CDR1 is SGHNT and CDR2 is YENEEA. The CDR3 here is CASSASGTDEETQYF. The DNA for the CDR3 is TGTGCCAGCAGCGCCTCGGGGACGGACGAAGAGACCCAGTACTTC.

This chain connects TRBV5-4 to TRBJ2-3; 15 bases agree with TRBD2. Germline assignment: CDR1 SGHNT and CDR2 YYREEE (reference sequence). V lost 2 bases, J lost 1 base, and 5 bases stayed unmatched. CDR3 length: 18 residues. CDR3 bases: TGTGCCAGCAGCTTAGGACTAGCGGGAGGGTGGGGCACAGATACGCAGTATTTT. This encodes CASSLGLAGGWGTDTQYF.

J is TRBJ1-6 and V is TRBV21-1; the table's D gene call, TRBD1, was not cross checked with the DNA. TRBV21-1 is a listed pseudogene. The CDR3 contains 20 residues. CDR3 residues: CASSNFPGQGSKSYNSPLHF. In DNA, the CDR3 is TGTGCCAGCAGCAATTTCCCGGGACAGGGGTCCAAATCCTATAATTCACCCCTCCACTTT.

The chain joins TRBV7-3 to TRBJ2-7; possibly TRBD1 or TRBD2 for D (5 bases each). The CDR3 loop spans 14 amino acids. Germline CDR1 reads SGHTA; CDR2 reads FQGTGA. V was shortened by 6 bases and J by 5 bases, with 17 bases between the two germline ends. The CDR3 DNA sequence: TGTGCCAGCAGGGGACCCACAACGGTGGACGAGCAGTACTTC. This encodes CASRGPTTVDEQYF. The full variable domain, its missing parts supplied by reference TRBV7-3 and TRBJ2-7, is GAGVSQTPSNKVTEKGKYVELRCDPISGHTALYWYRQSLGQGPEFLIYFQGTGAADDSGLPNDRFFAVRPEGSVSTLKIQRTERGDSAVYLCASRGPTTVDEQYFGPGTRLTVT.

The J gene is TRBJ2-5, the V gene TRBV30; 10 bases align to TRBD2. The CDR3 covers 15 residues. Per germline, CDR1 GTSNPN and CDR2 SVGIG (reference sequence). V was clipped by 0 bases and J by 5 bases; unmatched bases: 6. CDR3: CAWSVPAGGAETQYF. CDR3 bases: TGTGCCTGGAGTGTACCAGCGGGGGGGGCGGAGACCCAGTACTTC.

The chain employs TRBV11-2 and TRBJ2-5; TRBD2 aligns across 8 bases. V lost 3 bases and J lost 5; bases outside the gene matches: 11. This CDR3 is 16 amino acids long. CDR1 SGHAT and CDR2 FQNNGV come from the germline V gene. DNA of the CDR3: TGTGCCAGCAGCTTTGCCGGGACTAGAGAGGGGGAGACCCAGTACTTC. This gives the protein CASSFAGTREGETQYF.

For this clone: A read error may produce the germline difference seen at one junction end. The rearrangement joins TRBV11-3 to TRBJ2-3; 9 bases line up with TRBD1. The CDR3 is 12 amino acids. Germline CDR1 is SGHNT and CDR2 is YENEEA. The CDR3 sequence: CASSLLGTGLNF. The CDR3 DNA reads TGTGCCAGCAGCTTACTCGGGACAGGGTTGAATTTT.

The count of this clone is one. The chain links TRBV29-1 to TRBJ1-1; tentative D call: TRBD1 (5 bases). Germline CDR1 reads SQVTM; CDR2 reads ANQGSEA. The V and J ends lost 3 bases and 0 bases respectively, with 8 bases between them. The CDR3 contains 13 residues. The CDR3 bases are TGCAGCGTTGAGGCAGGGATGAACACTGAAGCTTTCTTT. It translates to CSVEAGMNTEAFF.

The chain carries TRBV12-3 or TRBV12-4 and TRBJ1-2; TRBD1 matches at 7 bases. The CDR3 contains 13 residues. The V gene end was trimmed by 7 bases and the J gene end by 2 bases; junction bases not matched to a gene: 4. CDR3 residues: CASTMTGNYGYTF. The CDR3 nucleotides read TGTGCCAGCACAATGACAGGGAACTATGGCTACACCTTC.